This T cell receptor (beta chain) was recorded in a study of cytomegalovirus exposure and HLA in healthy donors. Study-level points and caveats: The study flagged fewer than 200 TCR beta chains as cytomegalovirus-associated. The finding came from a later analysis; first-cohort TCR clusters tended to co-occur in the 90 to 150 validation repertoires.

Concerning this clone itself: What it binds is unknown.

Clones were read by immunoSEQ multiplex PCR, and TCRdb kept only the in-frame ones, dropping some. The sample includes 250,000 to 300,000 clones, nearly 90% of them seen just once. The V gene's germline CDR1 is SGDLS and CDR2 YYNGEE. Trimming removed 0 bases from V and 5 bases from J, with 16 bases in between. The CDR3 loop spans 16 amino acids. Among the 120 or so subjects of the validation cohort, separate from the approximately 700-subject first cohort, were the donors. The sequence was obtained from a woman under 30 in good health and CMV-seronegative. The source material was PBMCs. The gene calls are TRBV9 and TRBJ2-3; a weak D match, TRBD2 (5 bases). CDR3 region: CASSVGSGSVVDTQYF. Here the CDR3 DNA reads TGTGCCAGCAGCGTAGGATCGGGGAGCGTGGTAGATACGCAGTATTTT.